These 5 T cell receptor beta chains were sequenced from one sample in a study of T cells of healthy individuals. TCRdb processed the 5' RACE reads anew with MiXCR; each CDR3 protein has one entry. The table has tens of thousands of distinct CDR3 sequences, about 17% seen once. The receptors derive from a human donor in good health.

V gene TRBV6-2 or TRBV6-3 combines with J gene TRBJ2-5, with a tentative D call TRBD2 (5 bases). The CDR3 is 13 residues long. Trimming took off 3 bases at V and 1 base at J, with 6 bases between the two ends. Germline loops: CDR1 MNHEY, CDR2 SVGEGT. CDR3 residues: CASSYRGQETQYF. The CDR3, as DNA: TGTGCCAGCAGTTATCGGGGCCAAGAGACCCAGTACTTC.

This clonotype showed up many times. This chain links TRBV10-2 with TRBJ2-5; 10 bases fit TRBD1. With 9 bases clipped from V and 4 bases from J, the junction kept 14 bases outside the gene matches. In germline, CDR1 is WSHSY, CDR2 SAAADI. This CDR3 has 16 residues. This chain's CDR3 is CASSERQGAGGETQYF. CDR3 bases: TGCGCCAGTTCTGAACGACAGGGGGCCGGGGGAGAGACCCAGTACTTC.

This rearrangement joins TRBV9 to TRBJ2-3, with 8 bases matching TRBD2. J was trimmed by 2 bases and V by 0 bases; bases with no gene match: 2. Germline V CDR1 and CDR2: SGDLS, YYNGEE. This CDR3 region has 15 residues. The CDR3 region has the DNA TGTGCCAGCAGCGTAGGCGGGGGGAACACAGATACGCAGTATTTT. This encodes CASSVGGGNTDTQYF.

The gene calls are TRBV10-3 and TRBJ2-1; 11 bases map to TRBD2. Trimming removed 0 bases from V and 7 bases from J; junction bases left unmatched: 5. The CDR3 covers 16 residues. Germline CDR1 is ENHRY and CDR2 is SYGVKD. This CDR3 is CAISESVSGRVNEQFF. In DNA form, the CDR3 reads TGTGCCATCAGTGAGTCGGTTAGCGGGAGGGTAAATGAGCAGTTCTTC.

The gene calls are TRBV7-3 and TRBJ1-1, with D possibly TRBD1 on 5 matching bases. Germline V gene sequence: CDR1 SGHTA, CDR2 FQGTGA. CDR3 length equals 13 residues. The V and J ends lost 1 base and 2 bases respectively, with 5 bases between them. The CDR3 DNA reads TGTGCCAGCAGCTTAAGGGGCAACACTGAAGCTTTCTTT. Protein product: CASSLRGNTEAFF.